This passage covers 24 T cell receptor beta chains from one sample sequenced in a study of cytomegalovirus exposure and HLA in healthy donors. This table comes from immunoSEQ multiplex PCR, and its TCRdb copy is limited to in-frame clones, with some not included. The sample contains some 210,000 clones, more than 75% of which appear only once. Sequenced input: PBMCs. Every receptor here comes from a woman younger than 30 in good health and CMV-seropositive.

The V gene is TRBV5-1, the J gene TRBJ2-7, with D possibly matching TRBD2 (6 bases). Looked up from germline, CDR1 is SGHRS and CDR2 is YFSETQ. This CDR3 is 14 amino acids long. V gave up 4 bases and J gave up 6 bases, with 17 bases separating them. As DNA, the CDR3 is TGCGCCAGCAGCCCTCTAGGAGGGTACGGCGAGCAGTACTTC. This translates into CASSPLGGYGEQYF.

This clone was seen a handful of times. The chain recombines TRBV28 with TRBJ1-5; maybe TRBD1 (6 bases). The CDR3 length is 15 residues. Germline values: CDR1 MDHEN, CDR2 SYDVKM. The V end was cut by 5 bases, the J end by 2 bases, with 13 bases between. As DNA, the CDR3 is TGTGCCAGCAGTCTTTCGGACAGACGCAATCAGCCCCAGCATTTT. Its protein is CASSLSDRRNQPQHF.

The chain is built from TRBV5-1 and TRBJ2-7; 12 bases fit TRBD2. J lost 2 bases, V lost 0 bases, and 12 bases had no gene match. The CDR3 totals 19 residues. Germline V CDR1 and CDR2: SGHRS, YFSETQ. The CDR3 spells CASSLATSGSGRVAYEQYF. The CDR3 DNA is TGCGCCAGCAGCTTGGCGACTAGCGGGAGTGGTCGGGTGGCCTACGAGCAGTACTTC. The variable domain in full, with the rest retrieved from reference TRBV5-1 and TRBJ2-7, is KAGVTQTPRYLIKTRGQQVTLSCSPISGHRSVSWYQQTPGQGLQFLFEYFSETQRNKGNFPGRFSGRQFSNSRSEMNVSTLELGDSALYLCASSLATSGSGRVAYEQYFGPGTRLTVT.

V is TRBV19 and J is TRBJ1-2; possible D gene TRBD1, 5 bases. There are 14 residues in the CDR3. The V end lost 6 bases, the J end lost 3 bases, and 14 bases lay between the germline ends. Germline V CDR1 and CDR2: LNHDA, SQIVND (reference sequence). CDR3 in amino acids: CASSAGIGDYGYTF. The CDR3 nucleotides are TGTGCCAGTAGCGCAGGGATTGGGGACTATGGCTACACCTTC.

The V gene is TRBV19, the J gene TRBJ2-7, with a weak D call TRBD1 (6 bases). V was trimmed by 3 bases and J by 3 bases, leaving 12 bases between them. The CDR3 has 14 residues. Germline V gene data show CDR1 as LNHDA and CDR2 as SQIVND (reference sequence). The CDR3 DNA is TGTGCCAGTAGTATCGGGCAGGGGATCTACGAGCAGTACTTC. Its protein product is CASSIGQGIYEQYF.

This chain connects TRBV19 to TRBJ1-1, with TRBD1 matching 8 bases. In germline, CDR1 is LNHDA, CDR2 SQIVND (reference sequence). Germline trimming cut 6 bases from V and 4 bases from J; bases unmatched to any gene: 7. The CDR3 length is 14 residues. The CDR3 sequence: CASRIQGGITEAFF. Written as DNA, the CDR3 is TGTGCCAGTAGGATACAGGGGGGAATCACTGAAGCTTTCTTT.

This chain uses TRBV5-4 with TRBJ1-2; tentatively, D is TRBD1 (6 bases). Germline loops: CDR1 SGHNT, CDR2 YYREEE (reference sequence). V lost 2 bases, J lost 3 bases, and 8 bases lay in between. The CDR3 totals 13 residues. The chain's CDR3 is CASSFRGDYGYTF. CDR3 coding DNA: TGTGCCAGCAGCTTCAGGGGTGACTATGGCTACACCTTC.

This chain connects TRBV19 to TRBJ2-2, with a weak D call TRBD1 (5 bases). Germline CDR1 and CDR2: LNHDA and SQIVND (reference sequence). The CDR3 loop spans 13 amino acids. Trimming pared 7 bases from V and 1 base from J, leaving 7 bases between. The CDR3 DNA sequence: TGTGCCAGTAAGCAGGGGAACACCGGGGAGCTGTTTTTT. Its translation: CASKQGNTGELFF.

V and J are TRBV7-8 and TRBJ1-2, with D possibly TRBD1 on 6 matching bases. The CDR3 consists of 15 residues. Germline lookup yields CDR1 SGHVS and CDR2 FQNEAQ. V dropped 4 bases and J dropped 7 bases, with 19 bases sitting between them. CDR3 DNA: TGTGCCAGCAGCTCCCCTATCTACAGGGACGGTGGCTACACCTTC. Residues: CASSSPIYRDGGYTF.

V gene TRBV28 combines with J gene TRBJ2-1; 11 bases are a match to TRBD2. V trimming: 2 bases; J trimming: 5 bases; junction bases outside the gene matches: 2. The CDR3 is made up of 15 amino acids. Germline assignment: CDR1 MDHEN and CDR2 SYDVKM. This CDR3 is CASSLLSGRDNEQFF. CDR3 nucleotide sequence: TGTGCCAGCAGTTTACTTAGCGGGAGGGACAATGAGCAGTTCTTC.

As to this clone: Other DNA sequences in this sample translate to the same CDR3. The J gene is TRBJ1-1, the V gene TRBV14; unclear D gene. Trimming removed 1 base from V and 1 base from J, with 4 bases in between. The CDR3 runs 13 residues. The germline CDR1 and CDR2 sequences are SGHDN and FVKESK. The DNA for the CDR3 is TGTGCCAGCAGCCAAGGACAGAACACTGAAGCTTTCTTT. Encoded protein: CASSQGQNTEAFF. Full variable domain (remainder filled in from reference TRBV14 and TRBJ1-1): EAGVTQFPSHSVIEKGQTVTLRCDPISGHDNLYWYRRVMGKEIKFLLHFVKESKQDESGMPNNRFLAERTGGTYSTLKVQPAELEDSGVYFCASSQGQNTEAFFGQGTRLTVV.

This clone has just a few counts. This chain joins TRBV6-5 and TRBJ1-1, with a weak D call TRBD1 (6 bases). Germline CDR1 is MNHEY and CDR2 is SVGAGI. The CDR3 spans 12 residues. Between the trimmed V and J ends, which lost 4 bases and 8 bases, there was a span of 11 bases. CDR3 nucleotide sequence: TGTGCCAGCAGTTGGACAGCTGAGGAAGCTTTCTTT. It is translated as CASSWTAEEAFF.

This clone appeared a few times. The chain is built from TRBV2 and TRBJ1-5; weak D call: TRBD1 (6 bases). The V and J ends lost 5 bases and 0 bases respectively, with 11 bases between them. Germline lookup yields CDR1 SNHLY and CDR2 FYNNEI. CDR3 length equals 15 residues. The CDR3 here is CASSWEQGSNQPQHF. In DNA, the CDR3 is TGTGCCAGCAGTTGGGAACAGGGTAGCAATCAGCCCCAGCATTTT. Together with reference TRBV2 and TRBJ1-5, the CDR3 gives the full variable domain: EPEVTQTPSHQVTQMGQEVILRCVPISNHLYFYWYRQILGQKVEFLVSFYNNEISEKSEIFDDQFSVERPDGSNFTLKIRSTKLEDSAMYFCASSWEQGSNQPQHFGDGTRLSIL.

The rearrangement uses TRBV19 and TRBJ2-1; 7 bases line up with TRBD1. The CDR3 consists of 20 residues. Germline CDR1 LNHDA, CDR2 SQIVND (reference sequence). Germline trimming cut 5 bases from V and 0 bases from J; bases unmatched to any gene: 19. CDR3 DNA: TGTGCCAGTAGTTTCACCCAGACAGGGATGGTCGTAAGCTCCTACAATGAGCAGTTCTTC. Its protein product is CASSFTQTGMVVSSYNEQFF.

A single count supports this clone. The chain couples TRBV29-1 to TRBJ2-1; maybe TRBD1 (5 bases). This CDR3 contains 10 residues. V gave up 4 bases and J gave up 10 bases, with 8 bases separating them. Per germline, CDR1 SQVTM and CDR2 ANQGSEA. The CDR3 here is CSVVQGEQFF. In nucleotides, the CDR3 is TGCAGCGTTGTTCAGGGCGAGCAGTTCTTC.

CDR3 sequence: CASSFRGVAGGQETQYF. The CDR3 DNA reads TGTGCCAGCAGTTTCCGCGGGGTAGCGGGAGGGCAAGAGACCCAGTACTTC. The rearrangement joins TRBV28 to TRBJ2-5; 11 bases match TRBD2. CDR3 length: 17 amino acids. J gave up 2 bases and V 3 bases, and 8 bases lay outside the gene matches. Germline V gene lookup returns CDR1 MDHEN and CDR2 SYDVKM.

The chain links TRBV9 to TRBJ2-1; D is possibly TRBD1 (5 bases). Deletions cut 4 bases from V and 2 bases from J, with 19 bases between. The CDR3 runs 17 residues. Per germline, CDR1 SGDLS and CDR2 YYNGEE. As DNA, the CDR3 is TGTGCCAGCAGCTCCCTAGAAGGGGCGGTGCCCTACAATGAGCAGTTCTTC. Translated, it gives CASSSLEGAVPYNEQFF.

The chain links TRBV10-1 to TRBJ2-7; possible D gene TRBD1, 6 bases. Germline CDR1 and CDR2: WNHNN and SYGVQD (reference sequence). The CDR3 runs to 14 residues. The V and J ends lost 8 bases and 1 base respectively, with 15 bases between them. In DNA form, the CDR3 reads TGCGCCAGCGGCCACCGGGACACATCCTACGAGCAGTACTTC. Its translation: CASGHRDTSYEQYF.

The chain couples TRBV20-1 to TRBJ2-1; no firm D call. The length of the CDR3 is 11 residues. The ends were cut back, 3 bases at V and 5 bases at J, with 5 bases in the middle. Per the germline V gene, CDR1 is DFQATT and CDR2 is SNEGSKA (reference sequence). The CDR3 DNA sequence: TGCAGTGCTAGCATAGACAATGAGCAGTTCTTC. It yields the protein CSASIDNEQFF.

The rearrangement links TRBV7-2 to TRBJ2-7; tentative D call: TRBD2 (6 bases). Germline V CDR1 and CDR2: SGHTA, FQGNSA. The CDR3 loop spans 14 amino acids. Trimming removed 2 bases at V and 2 bases at J, with 10 bases between. In DNA, the CDR3 is TGTGCCAGCAGCTTAAATAGCGGCCCCTACGAGCAGTACTTC. This encodes CASSLNSGPYEQYF.

The chain combines TRBV10-3 with TRBJ1-1; maybe TRBD1 (6 bases). This CDR3 spans 14 amino acids. V was clipped by 3 bases and J by 2 bases, with 10 bases between them. The germline V gene has CDR1 ENHRY and CDR2 SYGVKD. In nucleotides, the CDR3 is TGTGCCATCAGTGACAGACAGGCAAACACTGAAGCTTTCTTT. Translated: CAISDRQANTEAFF.

The gene calls are TRBV4-1 and TRBJ2-7; 7 bases line up with TRBD1. Trimming cost V 6 bases and J 3 bases; bases outside gene matches: 11. The CDR3 is 15 residues long. Germline values: CDR1 MGHRA, CDR2 YSYEKL. In nucleotides, the CDR3 is TGCGCCAGCAGTAGTTCCGGGGACAGCAGCTACGAGCAGTACTTC. Translation gives CASSSSGDSSYEQYF.

The J gene is TRBJ2-7, the V gene TRBV19; 9 bases match TRBD1. Germline trimming cut 5 bases from V and 3 bases from J; bases unmatched to any gene: 5. The CDR3 contains 14 residues. The germline gives CDR1 LNHDA, CDR2 SQIVND (reference sequence). The CDR3 bases are TGTGCCAGTAGTCCTCGACAGGGGGGCTACGAGCAGTACTTC. Translating gives CASSPRQGGYEQYF.

This chain's CDR3 is CASSIPGLAGEWGTDTQYF. For the CDR3, the DNA is TGTGCCAGCAGCATACCGGGACTAGCGGGAGAGTGGGGCACAGATACGCAGTATTTT. The chain links TRBV28 to TRBJ2-3; 14 nucleotides line up with TRBD2. The V gene end was trimmed by 6 bases and the J gene end by 1 base; junction bases not matched to a gene: 12. The length of the CDR3 is 19 residues. Germline lookup yields CDR1 MDHEN and CDR2 SYDVKM.